This entry concerns a single TCR beta chain. The CDR3 runs 15 residues. Germline V gene data show CDR1 as MNHEY and CDR2 as SVGAGI. The ends were cut back, 0 bases at V and 6 bases at J, with 9 bases in the middle. Original data processing: By means of reference gene primer amplification, nucleated cell counts were estimated. Method: immunoSEQ multiplex PCR; TCRdb's copy keeps in-frame clones and lacks some. V and J calls and clone size are copied from that table; D and trimming were computed from the DNA. The sample carries 120,000 or so clones, roughly 83% recorded once. This specimen belongs to a study of blood T cell repertoires in COVID-19. Study at large: Samples representing acute and convalescent COVID-19 were sourced from the United States, Italy and Spain. T cells, B-cell-depleted T cells, or PBMCs supplied cDNA or gDNA.

The rearrangement joins TRBV6-5 to TRBJ1-6, with D perhaps TRBD1 (6 bases). The TCR was taken from a man between 35 and 55 years old with active or convalescent COVID-19. Sequenced sample: peripheral blood. CDR3 DNA: TGTGCCAGCAGTTACTCGGGCAGGGGTAATTCACCCCTCCACTTT. It codes for CASSYSGRGNSPLHF.